Here is one TCR beta chain with its context. The antigen it recognizes is unknown. Nothing much larger sits one base from this clone, and base qualities are not available. These data come from a study of graft-versus-host responses after intestinal transplantation (dated by TCRdb to about 2021). General notes on the study: The transplants that recipients received were multivisceral, liver-intestinal, or isolated intestinal. Instead of going to the commercial service, samples from a few later patients were sequenced in-house on an Illumina MiSeq and processed with MiXCR. Anti-thymocyte globulin induction was given to all recipients, followed by maintenance tacrolimus and steroids for approximately three years. The cohort enrolled 20 to 30 intestinal transplant recipients, one of whom was a retransplant, and a few patients without pretransplant specimens were excluded. After intestinal transplantation, graft-versus-host and host-versus-graft alloreactive T cell clones in the graft, circulation and bone marrow were tracked using bulk TCR-beta CDR3 sequencing. A peak of at least 4% donor T cells among recipient peripheral blood mononuclear cells was the definition used for donor T cell macrochimerism. To identify alloreactive clones, pre-transplant mixed lymphocyte reaction products were sequenced and then compared with unstimulated pre-transplant donor and recipient T cells. The investigation overall reported the following: Early after transplant, peak levels of circulating GvH clones were found to be associated with declines in HvG clones. The conclusions were limited by the relatively low number and heterogeneity of the intestinal transplant patients. In the allografts of patients with donor T cell macrochimerism, GvH to HvG T cell clonal ratios were high. GvH clones turned up in recipient bone marrow, with some appearing earlier in ileal mucosa or blood, a pattern consistent with an intestinal mucosal origin.

The receptor library was made with the immunoSEQ multiplex PCR assay. For most patients, genomic DNA was isolated with the Qiagen DNeasy Blood and Tissue Kit and sent frozen to Adaptive Biotechnologies for TCR sequencing. For most patients, high-throughput TCR-beta CDR3 sequencing of genomic DNA was performed by Adaptive Biotechnologies. Concerning the study's data processing: Adaptive's ImmunoSEQ software supplied the TCR sequencing data for around 19 patients, while MiXCR and VDJtools were used to process a few other patients. To correct CD4 versus CD8 sorting errors, sequences present in both subsets at a frequency ratio below 5:1 were removed. CDR3 nucleotide sequences shared between donor and recipient were removed because their origin could not be assigned. To be classed as alloreactive, a clone needed at least 2-fold expansion over unstimulated cells and a minimum CFSE-low frequency of 0.002% (template counts) or 0.001% (read counts). Clones were considered mappable if detected in sequenced pre-transplant spleen, lymph node, or MLR CFSE-low populations of the donor or recipient. Cumulative frequency of alloreactive clones was calculated as a percentage of all sequences weighted by copy number. Here the immuneACCESS table is served through TCRdb, limited to in-frame sequences with V and J called. Missing clones are a known gap in these copies; in checked studies unresolved V genes cover under half, and the rest lacks a known reason. Clone size and V and J calls were adopted from that table, with D and trimming inferred from the DNA. The sample yields more than 95,000 clones; less than 90% were counted once. The top ten clonotypes cover approximately 0.88% of the sample.

The time point label for this specimen denotes: cells obtained before transplantation from donor or recipient. CD3+CD4+ and CD3+CD8+ populations were FACS-sorted from unstimulated pre-transplant donor and recipient cells taken from spleen or lymph nodes. The CDR3, cysteine through phenylalanine, is 13 amino acids long. Just the 39-base CDR3 DNA is kept, in frame starting at base 1. CDR1 is given as SGHNT and CDR2 as YYREEE, both from the germline V gene (reference sequence). V sheds 3 bases and J sheds 5 bases, leaving 8 bases between their ends. Recombination linked TRBV5-4 to TRBJ1-4; tentative D gene TRBD1, with 6 bases matching. The material was unstimulated CD4+ T cells sorted from spleen or lymph node cells, obtained before intestinal transplant. This receptor was taken from a human donor who received an intestinal transplant. The CDR3 is CASSSGQNEKLFF. The DNA sequence is as follows: TGTGCCAGCAGCTCCGGACAGAATGAAAAACTGTTTTTT.